These 18 T cell receptor beta chains originate from one sample sequenced in a study of shared clonotypes between healthy human individuals. The assay was immunoSEQ multiplex PCR, and TCRdb's table has in-frame clones only and misses some. The sample carries fewer than 2.5 million clones, 80% to 95% recorded once. The sample comprised naive CD4+ T cells from PBMCs. This sample's subset: CD45RA+ positively selected. Receptors were obtained from a man in his late teens or twenties in good health. Some clones in this sample may be carry-over from other donors' samples.

V and J are TRBV7-3 and TRBJ1-2; TRBD1 aligns across 8 bases. The CDR3 spans 13 residues. The germline V gene encodes CDR1 SGHTA and CDR2 FQGTGA. Trimming at V came to 5 bases and at J to 6 bases, leaving 5 bases not matched to a gene. The CDR3 sequence: CASSLDRGNGYTF. The CDR3 DNA reads as TGTGCCAGCAGCCTCGACAGGGGTAATGGCTACACCTTC.

The chain is built from TRBV9 and TRBJ2-3; 11 positions match TRBD2. In germline, CDR1 is SGDLS, CDR2 YYNGEE. V dropped 7 bases and J dropped 5; count of bases not matched to a gene: 6. The CDR3 spans 14 residues. Here the CDR3 reads CASGSGRAGDTQYF. CDR3 sequence (DNA): TGTGCCAGCGGTAGCGGGAGGGCTGGAGATACGCAGTATTTT.

The rearrangement joins TRBV15 to TRBJ2-5; 8 bases are shared with TRBD1. The CDR3 sequence is 17 residues long. Unmatched junction bases numbered 12, after V lost 4 bases and J lost 2 bases. CDR1 is LNHNV and CDR2 is YYDKDF in the germline V gene (reference sequence). CDR3 protein: CATSKNYGQGRQETQYF. The DNA of the CDR3 is TGTGCCACCAGCAAGAACTACGGACAGGGAAGACAAGAGACCCAGTACTTC.

This clone has more than one count but fewer than ten. This CDR3 is also generated by other DNA sequences in the sample. The CDR3 nucleotides are TGTGCCAGCAGTTCCCCCTACGAGCAGTACTTC. Protein sequence: CASSSPYEQYF. The chain links TRBV28 to TRBJ2-7; D remains ambiguous. Per the germline V gene, CDR1 is MDHEN and CDR2 is SYDVKM. Trimming took off 4 bases at V and 2 bases at J, with 3 bases between the two ends. The CDR3 is made up of 11 amino acids.

The chain uses TRBV27 and TRBJ2-3; D not resolved. The V end was cut by 7 bases, the J end by 3 bases, with 20 bases between. Germline CDR1 reads MNHEY; CDR2 reads SMNVEV (reference sequence). This CDR3 contains 16 residues. CDR3 residues: CASIARKRRPTDTQYF. The CDR3 DNA sequence: TGTGCCAGCATCGCCCGGAAGAGAAGGCCAACAGATACGCAGTATTTT.

The chain recombines TRBV6-6 with TRBJ1-4, with TRBD1 identical over 8 bases. J gave up 6 bases and V 8 bases, and 8 bases lay outside the gene matches. From germline, CDR1 is MNHNY and CDR2 SVGAGI (reference sequence). The CDR3 extends over 14 amino acids. This chain's CDR3 is CASGHRGLDEKLFF. The DNA for the CDR3 is TGTGCCAGCGGCCACAGGGGGTTAGATGAAAAACTGTTTTTT.

V and J are TRBV2 and TRBJ2-5; possibly TRBD2 for D (6 bases). Germline V gene data show CDR1 as SNHLY and CDR2 as FYNNEI. Trimming removed 6 bases at V and 7 bases at J, with 15 bases between. The CDR3 has 13 residues. The CDR3 loop is CASRLVTGGTQYF. The CDR3, as DNA: TGTGCCAGCAGATTGGTCACCGGGGGGACCCAGTACTTC.

A word on this clone: Additional DNA sequences in this sample encode the identical CDR3. The CDR3 nucleotides are TGTGCCAGCAGCCCCGGTAGGGCTAACTATGGCTACACCTTC. Amino acid sequence: CASSPGRANYGYTF. This sequence joins TRBV7-2 and TRBJ1-2; D uncertain. CDR1 is SGHTA and CDR2 is FQGNSA in the germline V gene. The CDR3 is made up of 14 amino acids. V shed 5 bases and J shed 0 bases, with 10 bases lying between them.

The chain carries TRBV18 and TRBJ1-3; D may be TRBD1 (5 bases). The CDR3 sequence is 16 residues long. Germline V gene data show CDR1 as KGHSH and CDR2 as LQKENI. V lost 3 bases and J 0 bases, leaving 12 bases between the germline ends. The DNA of the CDR3 is TGTGCCAGCTCACCGGTAGGGACGCACTCTGGAAACACCATATATTTT. Its translation is CASSPVGTHSGNTIYF.

The rearrangement uses TRBV7-3 and TRBJ2-1; D ambiguous. The CDR3 has 13 residues. The V end lost 1 base, the J end lost 6 bases, and 7 bases lay between the germline ends. From germline, CDR1 is SGHTA and CDR2 FQGTGA. CDR3 sequence (DNA): TGTGCCAGCAGCTTAATTGGGCTCAATGAGCAGTTCTTC. Residues: CASSLIGLNEQFF.

This chain joins TRBV5-6 and TRBJ2-5; 11 nucleotides agree with TRBD2. The germline V gene has CDR1 SGHDT and CDR2 YYEEEE. The V gene end was trimmed by 4 bases and the J gene end by 5 bases; junction bases not matched to a gene: 13. The CDR3 consists of 17 residues. The CDR3 sequence: CASSTRLAGGPGETQYF. The CDR3 DNA follows: TGTGCCAGCAGCACAAGATTAGCGGGAGGGCCCGGGGAGACCCAGTACTTC.

The rearrangement joins TRBV7-2 to TRBJ2-7; no definite D call. The CDR3 totals 14 residues. The germline V gene encodes CDR1 SGHTA and CDR2 FQGNSA. Trimming removed 5 bases from V and 3 bases from J, with 14 bases in between. The CDR3 here is CASSPDSLFYEQYF. The CDR3 DNA follows: TGTGCCAGCAGCCCTGACTCGTTATTCTACGAGCAGTACTTC.

In the case of this clone: Within the sample, other DNA sequences also encode this same CDR3. The V and J genes are TRBV18 and TRBJ2-7, with TRBD2 matching over 7 bases. The ends lost 2 bases at V and 2 bases at J; junction bases unmatched: 6. CDR3 length equals 15 residues. The V gene's germline CDR1 is KGHSH and CDR2 LQKENI. For the CDR3, the DNA is TGTGCCAGCTCACCAGGGCTAGCGGCCACCTACGAGCAGTACTTC. It specifies CASSPGLAATYEQYF.

Of note for this clone: The same CDR3 can be traced to other DNA sequences in this sample. The chain has TRBV9 and TRBJ2-7; 9 bases agree with TRBD2. This CDR3 has 15 residues. V gave up 0 bases and J gave up 0 bases; unmatched junction bases: 1. CDR1 is SGDLS, CDR2 YYNGEE, per germline. The CDR3 loop reads CASSVGGLASYEQYF. CDR3 sequence (DNA): TGTGCCAGCAGCGTAGGGGGACTAGCCTCCTACGAGCAGTACTTC.

This chain joins TRBV5-4 and TRBJ2-7; a possible D gene is TRBD1 (7 bases). V lost 4 bases to trimming and J lost 3 bases, with 14 bases between them. CDR1 SGHNT and CDR2 YYREEE come from the germline V gene (reference sequence). CDR3 length equals 14 residues. CDR3 sequence reads: CASSRGTEIYEQYF. As DNA, the CDR3 is TGTGCCAGCAGCCGGGGGACAGAAATCTACGAGCAGTACTTC.

The rearrangement links TRBV15 to TRBJ2-7; D may correspond to TRBD1 or TRBD2 (5 bases each). Germline V gene data show CDR1 as LNHNV and CDR2 as YYDKDF (reference sequence). The CDR3 runs to 13 residues. The V and J ends lost 3 bases and 4 bases respectively, with 10 bases between them. The CDR3 nucleotides are TGTGCCACCAGCAGGGACGAGGGGTACGAGCAGTACTTC. Translating it yields CATSRDEGYEQYF.

This clone appeared a single time. The chain couples TRBV11-2 to TRBJ2-7, with 10 positions matching TRBD1. The CDR3 runs 14 residues. The trim removed 4 bases at V and 4 bases at J, leaving 4 bases unmatched. Germline lookup yields CDR1 SGHAT and CDR2 FQNNGV. The CDR3 nucleotides are TGTGCCAGCAGCTGGGTGGACAGGGGGTACGAGCAGTACTTC. Encoded protein: CASSWVDRGYEQYF.

The chain uses TRBV7-2 and TRBJ2-4, with 8 bases fitting TRBD2. J gave up 9 bases and V 6 bases, and 16 bases lay outside the gene matches. CDR3 length: 16 residues. In germline, CDR1 is SGHTA, CDR2 FQGNSA. In nucleotides, the CDR3 is TGTGCCAGCAGTTCCGGGGTAGCGGGATCGATCGGCATTCAGTACTTC. Residues: CASSSGVAGSIGIQYF.